This is a list of T cell receptor beta chains from one sample in a study of CD8+ T cells in alopecia areata. Some clones are missing from TCRdb's copy, which holds only in-frame ones; the method was immunoSEQ multiplex PCR. The sample holds about 150,000 clones, less than 65% seen once. The sequenced sample consisted of CD8+ T cells sorted from blood. The receptors were gathered from a human donor in good health. Each CDR3 is given with its conserved first and last residue. The order of the fields is V gene, D gene, clone size, J gene, CDR3 protein, CDR3 DNA. D genes are given only for firm matches. Rows give clone size only sometimes, using once, few, many, or a class for an expanded clone.

TRBV30	TRBD1	.	TRBJ1-2	CAGGTGVFYGYTF	TGTGCCGGAGGGACAGGGGTATTCTATGGCTACACCTTC
TRBV29-1	.	few	TRBJ2-7	CSVSTGRSYEQYF	TGCAGCGTTTCGACAGGGAGGTCCTACGAGCAGTACTTC
TRBV19	.	.	TRBJ2-5	CASSDGSSPQYF	TGTGCCAGTAGCGACGGGTCCTCACCCCAGTACTTC
TRBV20-1	.	.	TRBJ1-5	CSASSNQPQHF	TGCAGTGCTAGTAGCAATCAGCCCCAGCATTTT
TRBV15	TRBD1	.	TRBJ2-4	CATSSGTGIANIQYF	TGTGCCACCAGCAGTGGGACAGGTATAGCAAACATTCAGTACTTC
TRBV7-9	TRBD1	few	TRBJ2-7	CASSSLGTGASGTYEQYF	TGTGCCAGCAGCTCCCTGGGGACAGGGGCCTCGGGGACCTACGAGCAGTACTTC
TRBV14	.	.	TRBJ1-4	CASSPGRLNEKLFF	TGTGCCAGCAGCCCTGGACGTTTAAATGAAAAACTGTTTTTT
TRBV4-1	.	.	TRBJ2-7	CASSPGHYEQYF	TGCGCCAGCAGCCCCGGACATTACGAGCAGTACTTC
TRBV6-5	.	few	TRBJ1-3	CATYGSPSGNTIYF	TGTGCCACCTACGGATCGCCCTCTGGAAACACCATATATTTT
TRBV5-6	.	once	TRBJ1-1	CASSLGFEAFF	TGTGCCAGCAGCTTGGGATTTGAAGCTTTCTTT
TRBV14	.	.	TRBJ2-3	CASSQAIFSDTQYF	TGTGCCAGCAGCCAAGCCATCTTCTCAGATACGCAGTATTTT
TRBV25-1	TRBD1	few	TRBJ2-1	CASSGQGGNEQFF	TGTGCCAGCAGTGGACAGGGTGGGAATGAGCAGTTCTTC
TRBV7-8	TRBD1	.	TRBJ2-2	CASPGGATGELFF	TGTGCCAGCCCAGGGGGTGCCACCGGGGAGCTGTTTTTT
TRBV6-5	.	.	TRBJ1-2	CASSYSQGAYGYTF	TGTGCCAGCAGTTACTCACAGGGCGCCTATGGCTACACCTTC
TRBV4-1	TRBD2	.	TRBJ2-7	CASSYLAGEYEQYF	TGCGCCAGCAGCTACTTAGCGGGAGAGTACGAGCAGTACTTC
TRBV2	.	.	TRBJ2-5	CASSDGTLLMGAEQETQYF	TGTGCCAGCAGCGATGGGACACTCCTAATGGGAGCGGAACAAGAGACCCAGTACTTC
TRBV2	.	few	TRBJ2-1	CASSSGQQFF	TGTGCCAGCAGTTCGGGACAGCAGTTCTTC
TRBV5-6	.	.	TRBJ2-1	CASSLGNEQFF	TGTGCCAGCAGCTTGGGGAATGAGCAGTTCTTC
TRBV5-6	.	few	TRBJ1-5	CASSFRRSNQPQHF	TGTGCCAGCAGCTTTCGTCGGAGCAATCAGCCCCAGCATTTT
TRBV29-1	.	few	TRBJ2-1	CSSKTGLGNEQFF	TGCAGCTCAAAAACAGGGTTAGGCAATGAGCAGTTCTTC
TRBV21-1	.	.	TRBJ1-2	CASSNGQKGTIGYTF	TGTGCCAGCAGCAATGGACAGAAAGGAACTATTGGCTACACCTTC
TRBV27	TRBD1	once	TRBJ1-2	CASSLERTGNYGYTF	TGTGCCAGCAGTTTGGAACGGACAGGGAACTATGGCTACACCTTC